These 2 T cell receptor beta chains came from one sample sequenced in a study of shared clonotypes between healthy human individuals. Method: immunoSEQ multiplex PCR; TCRdb's copy keeps in-frame clones and lacks some. There are about 2.3 million clones in the sample; around 93% occur only once, and around 0.4% lies in the top ten. Sequenced material: naive CD4+ T cells from PBMCs. Subset denoted: CD45RA+ positively selected. These receptors came from a man aged 18 to 29 in good health. Some clones in this sample may be carry-over from other donors' samples.

V is TRBV7-8 and J is TRBJ2-7; TRBD1 matches at 9 bases. CDR3 length: 14 amino acids. Per germline, CDR1 SGHVS and CDR2 FQNEAQ. V lost 5 bases, J lost 3 bases, and 5 bases stayed unmatched. CDR3 sequence reads: CASSGTGHFYEQYF. CDR3 sequence (DNA): TGTGCCAGCAGCGGGACAGGGCACTTCTACGAGCAGTACTTC.

This chain joins TRBV18 and TRBJ2-2; perhaps TRBD1 as D (6 bases). V was clipped by 6 bases and J by 5 bases, with 16 bases between them. CDR3 size: 15 residues. Germline V gives CDR1 KGHSH, CDR2 LQKENI. The CDR3: CASSPLGAPTGELFF. DNA of the CDR3: TGTGCCAGCTCCCCATTGGGGGCCCCTACCGGGGAGCTGTTTTTT.